The entry that follows covers one T cell receptor (beta chain) sequence. Looked up from germline, CDR1 is KGHDR and CDR2 is SFDVKD. The ends were cut back, 3 bases at V and 4 bases at J, with 8 bases in the middle. This CDR3 has 14 residues. This specimen belongs to a study of patients and donors after allogeneic stem cell transplantation. MiXCR was run by TCRdb on the RT-PCR reads, yielding one entry per CDR3 protein. The sample lists tens of thousands of distinct CDR3 sequences, around 7% occurring once. The sample was blood, either unsorted or a sorted T cell fraction (not recorded which). This receptor was taken from a human donor who was either an allogeneic HSCT recipient or a stem cell or donor lymphocyte infusion donor (not recorded which). It is not recorded whose cells these are; they may come from a transplant donor. The genes are TRBV24-1 and TRBJ1-4; D remains ambiguous. CDR3 amino acids: CATSDPGSNEKLFF. CDR3 DNA sequence: TGTGCCACCAGTGATCCCGGGAGTAATGAAAAACTGTTTTTT.